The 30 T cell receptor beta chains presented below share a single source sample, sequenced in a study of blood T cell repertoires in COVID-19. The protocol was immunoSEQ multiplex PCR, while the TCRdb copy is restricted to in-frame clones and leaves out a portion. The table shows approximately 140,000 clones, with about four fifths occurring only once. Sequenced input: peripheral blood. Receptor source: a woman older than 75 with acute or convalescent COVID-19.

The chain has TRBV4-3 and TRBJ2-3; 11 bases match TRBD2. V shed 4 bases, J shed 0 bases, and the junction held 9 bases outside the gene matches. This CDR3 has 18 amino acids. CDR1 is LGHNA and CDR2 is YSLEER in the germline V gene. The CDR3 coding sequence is TGCGCCAGCAGCCCCCGGGACTTAGCGGGGGGGAGCACAGATACGCAGTATTTT. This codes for CASSPRDLAGGSTDTQYF.

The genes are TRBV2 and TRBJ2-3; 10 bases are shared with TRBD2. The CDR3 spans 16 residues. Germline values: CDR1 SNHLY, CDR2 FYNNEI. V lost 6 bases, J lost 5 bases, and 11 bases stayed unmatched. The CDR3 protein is CASSRRAGGLIDTQYF. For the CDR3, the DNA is TGTGCCAGCAGCCGCCGAGCGGGGGGGCTAATAGATACGCAGTATTTT.

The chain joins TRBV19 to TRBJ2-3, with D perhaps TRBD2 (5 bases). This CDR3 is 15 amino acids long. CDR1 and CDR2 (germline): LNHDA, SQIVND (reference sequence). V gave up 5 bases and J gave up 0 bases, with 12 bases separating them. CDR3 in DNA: TGTGCCAGTAGTCTCCGGGAAAAGAGCACAGATACGCAGTATTTT. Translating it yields CASSLREKSTDTQYF.

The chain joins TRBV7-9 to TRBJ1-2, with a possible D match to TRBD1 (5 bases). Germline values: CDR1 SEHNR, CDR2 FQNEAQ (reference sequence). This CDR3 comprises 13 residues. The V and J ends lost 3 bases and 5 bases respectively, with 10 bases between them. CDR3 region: CASSFQGAYGYTF. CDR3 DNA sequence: TGTGCCAGCAGCTTCCAGGGTGCTTATGGCTACACCTTC.

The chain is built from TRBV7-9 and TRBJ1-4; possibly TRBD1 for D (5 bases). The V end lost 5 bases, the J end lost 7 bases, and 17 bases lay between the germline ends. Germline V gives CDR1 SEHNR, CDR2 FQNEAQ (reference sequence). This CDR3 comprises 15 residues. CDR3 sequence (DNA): TGTGCCAGCAGCCCCCTCGGGGGTAGGCGTGAAAAACTGTTTTTT. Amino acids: CASSPLGGRREKLFF.

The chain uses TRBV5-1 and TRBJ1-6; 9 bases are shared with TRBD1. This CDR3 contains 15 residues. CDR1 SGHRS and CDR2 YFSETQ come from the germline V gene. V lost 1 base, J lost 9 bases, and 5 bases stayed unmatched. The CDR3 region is CASSLRDRATSPLHF. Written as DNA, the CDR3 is TGCGCCAGCAGCTTGCGGGACAGGGCAACTTCACCCCTCCACTTT.

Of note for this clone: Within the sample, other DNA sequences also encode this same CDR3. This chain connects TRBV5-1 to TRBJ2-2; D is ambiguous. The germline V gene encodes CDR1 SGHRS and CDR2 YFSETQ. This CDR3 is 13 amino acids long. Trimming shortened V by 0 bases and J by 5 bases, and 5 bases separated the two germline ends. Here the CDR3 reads CASSLVGTGELFF. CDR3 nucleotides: TGCGCCAGCAGCTTGGTCGGTACCGGGGAGCTGTTTTTT.

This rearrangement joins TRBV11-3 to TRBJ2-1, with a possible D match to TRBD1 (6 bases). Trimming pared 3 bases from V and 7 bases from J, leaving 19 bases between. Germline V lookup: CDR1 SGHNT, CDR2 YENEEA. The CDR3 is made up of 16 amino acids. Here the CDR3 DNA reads TGTGCCAGCAGCTTGACCGGGACACCAAAAGGTAATGAGCAGTTCTTC. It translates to CASSLTGTPKGNEQFF. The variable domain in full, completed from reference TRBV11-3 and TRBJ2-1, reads EAGVVQSPRYKIIEKKQPVAFWCNPISGHNTLYWYLQNLGQGPELLIRYENEEAVDDSQLPKDRFSAERLKGVDSTLKIQPAELGDSAVYLCASSLTGTPKGNEQFFGPGTRLTVL.

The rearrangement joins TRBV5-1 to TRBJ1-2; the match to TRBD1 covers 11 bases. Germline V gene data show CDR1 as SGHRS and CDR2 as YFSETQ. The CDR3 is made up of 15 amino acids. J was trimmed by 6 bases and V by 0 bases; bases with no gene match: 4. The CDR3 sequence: CASSLARTGGHGYTF. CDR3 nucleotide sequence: TGCGCCAGCAGCTTGGCGAGGACAGGGGGCCATGGCTACACCTTC.

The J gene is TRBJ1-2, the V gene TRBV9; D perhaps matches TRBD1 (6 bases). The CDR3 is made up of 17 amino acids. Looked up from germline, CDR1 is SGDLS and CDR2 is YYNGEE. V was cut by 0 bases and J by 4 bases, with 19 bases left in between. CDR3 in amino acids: CASSVGIGDNLSYGYTF. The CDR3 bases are TGTGCCAGCAGCGTAGGTATTGGGGACAATTTATCCTATGGCTACACCTTC.

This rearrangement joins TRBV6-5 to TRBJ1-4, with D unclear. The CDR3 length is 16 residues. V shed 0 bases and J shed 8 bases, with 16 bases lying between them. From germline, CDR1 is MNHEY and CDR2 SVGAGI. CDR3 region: CASSYSVRGIGEKLFF. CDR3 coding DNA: TGTGCCAGCAGTTACTCGGTCCGGGGAATTGGGGAAAAACTGTTTTTT.

The CDR3 here is CASSPSDARWGYTF. The CDR3 DNA reads as TGTGCCAGCAGCCCTTCGGATGCCAGGTGGGGCTACACCTTC. V is TRBV7-9 and J is TRBJ1-2; D is uncertain. CDR1 is SEHNR and CDR2 is FQNEAQ in the germline V gene (reference sequence). There are 14 residues in the CDR3. V was pared by 5 bases and J by 8 bases, with 18 bases between.

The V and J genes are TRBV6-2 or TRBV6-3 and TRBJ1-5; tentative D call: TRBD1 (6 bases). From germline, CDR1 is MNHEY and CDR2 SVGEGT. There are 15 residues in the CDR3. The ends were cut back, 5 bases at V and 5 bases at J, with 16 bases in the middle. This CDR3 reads CASSPFSGGDQPQHF. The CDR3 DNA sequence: TGTGCCAGCAGTCCCTTCAGCGGGGGCGATCAGCCCCAGCATTTT.

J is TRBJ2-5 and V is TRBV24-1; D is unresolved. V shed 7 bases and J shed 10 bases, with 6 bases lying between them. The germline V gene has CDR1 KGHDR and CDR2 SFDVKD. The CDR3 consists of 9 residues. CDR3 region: CATSEVQYF. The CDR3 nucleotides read TGTGCCACCAGCGAGGTCCAGTACTTC.

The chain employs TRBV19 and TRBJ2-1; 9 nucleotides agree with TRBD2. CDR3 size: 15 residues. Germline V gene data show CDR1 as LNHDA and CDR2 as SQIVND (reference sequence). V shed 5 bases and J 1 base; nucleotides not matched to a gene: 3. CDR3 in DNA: TGTGCCAGTAGTCCTCTAGCGGGGTCCTACAATGAGCAGTTCTTC. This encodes CASSPLAGSYNEQFF.

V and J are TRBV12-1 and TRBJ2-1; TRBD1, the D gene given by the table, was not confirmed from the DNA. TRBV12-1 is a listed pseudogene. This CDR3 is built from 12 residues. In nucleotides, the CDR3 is TGTGCCAGCAGCTCCAGGGTGCCTGAGCAGTTCTTC. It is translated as CASSSRVPEQFF.

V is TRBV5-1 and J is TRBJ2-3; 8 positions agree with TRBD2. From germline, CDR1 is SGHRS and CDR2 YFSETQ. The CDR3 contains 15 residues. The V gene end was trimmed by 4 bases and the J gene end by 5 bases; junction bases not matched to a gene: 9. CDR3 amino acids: CASSPGAGGGDTQYF. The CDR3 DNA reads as TGCGCCAGCAGCCCGGGGGCGGGAGGTGGAGATACGCAGTATTTT.

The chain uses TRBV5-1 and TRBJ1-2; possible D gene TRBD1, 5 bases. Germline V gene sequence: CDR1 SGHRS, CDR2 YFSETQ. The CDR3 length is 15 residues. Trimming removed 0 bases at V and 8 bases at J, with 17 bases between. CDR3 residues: CASSLASGQGYGYTF. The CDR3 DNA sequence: TGCGCCAGCAGCTTGGCAAGTGGGCAGGGTTACGGCTACACCTTC.

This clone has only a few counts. The CDR3 here is CASSRGGGSGRETQYF. CDR3 DNA sequence: TGTGCCAGCAGCCGCGGAGGTGGTAGCGGGAGGGAGACCCAGTACTTC. This chain uses TRBV5-6 with TRBJ2-5, with 10 positions matching TRBD2. V was clipped by 4 bases and J by 5 bases; unmatched bases: 11. Germline-derived CDR1 and CDR2 are SGHDT and YYEEEE. The CDR3 loop spans 16 amino acids.

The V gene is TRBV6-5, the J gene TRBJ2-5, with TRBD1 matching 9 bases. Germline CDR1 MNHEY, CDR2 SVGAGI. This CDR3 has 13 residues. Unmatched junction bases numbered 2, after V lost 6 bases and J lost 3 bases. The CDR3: CASRWTGEETQYF. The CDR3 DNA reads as TGTGCCAGCAGATGGACAGGGGAAGAGACCCAGTACTTC.

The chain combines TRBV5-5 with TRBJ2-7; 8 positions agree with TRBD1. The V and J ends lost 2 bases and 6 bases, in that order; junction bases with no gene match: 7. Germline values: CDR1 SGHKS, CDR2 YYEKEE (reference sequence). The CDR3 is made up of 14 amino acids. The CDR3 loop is CASSFQGALLEQYF. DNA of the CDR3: TGTGCCAGCAGCTTTCAGGGGGCGCTTCTCGAGCAGTACTTC. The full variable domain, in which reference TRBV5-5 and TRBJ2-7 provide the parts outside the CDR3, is DAGVTQSPTHLIKTRGQQVTLRCSPISGHKSVSWYQQVLGQGPQFIFQYYEKEERGRGNFPDRFSARQFPNYSSELNVNALLLGDSALYLCASSFQGALLEQYFGPGTRLTVT.

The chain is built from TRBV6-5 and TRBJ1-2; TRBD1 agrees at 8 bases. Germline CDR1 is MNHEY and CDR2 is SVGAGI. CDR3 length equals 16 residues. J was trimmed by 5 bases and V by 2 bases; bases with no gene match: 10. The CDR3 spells CASSYISGGDGYGYTF. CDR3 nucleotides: TGTGCCAGCAGTTACATCTCAGGGGGCGATGGATATGGCTACACCTTC.

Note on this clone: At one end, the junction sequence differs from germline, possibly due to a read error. CDR3 residues: CATSRDPGQGHFRF. In DNA form, the CDR3 reads TGTGCCACCAGCAGAGATCCGGGACAGGGTCACTTTCGCTTC. V gene TRBV15 combines with J gene TRBJ1-2; 9 positions agree with TRBD1. The CDR3 is made up of 14 amino acids. CDR1 and CDR2 from the germline V gene are LNHNV and YYDKDF (reference sequence).

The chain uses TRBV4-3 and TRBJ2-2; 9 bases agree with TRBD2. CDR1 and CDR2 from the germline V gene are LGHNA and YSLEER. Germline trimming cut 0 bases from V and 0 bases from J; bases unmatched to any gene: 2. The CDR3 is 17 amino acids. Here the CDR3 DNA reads TGCGCCAGCAGCCAAGATAGCGGGGGTTCGAACACCGGGGAGCTGTTTTTT. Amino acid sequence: CASSQDSGGSNTGELFF.

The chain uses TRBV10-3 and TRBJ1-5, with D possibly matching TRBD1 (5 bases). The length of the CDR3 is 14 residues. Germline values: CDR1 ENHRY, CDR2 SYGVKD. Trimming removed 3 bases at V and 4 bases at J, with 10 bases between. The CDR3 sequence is CAISETGRNQPQHF. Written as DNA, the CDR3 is TGTGCCATCAGTGAAACAGGAAGGAATCAGCCCCAGCATTTT.

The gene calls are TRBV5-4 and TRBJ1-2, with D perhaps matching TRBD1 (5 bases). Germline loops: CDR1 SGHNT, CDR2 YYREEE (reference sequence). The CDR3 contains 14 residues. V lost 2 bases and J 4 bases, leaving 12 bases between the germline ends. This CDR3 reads CASSFGGEGYGYTF. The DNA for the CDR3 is TGTGCCAGCAGCTTCGGGGGGGAGGGCTATGGCTACACCTTC. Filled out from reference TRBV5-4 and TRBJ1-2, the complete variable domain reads ETGVTQSPTHLIKTRGQQVTLRCSSQSGHNTVSWYQQALGQGPQFIFQYYREEENGRGNFPPRFSGLQFPNYSSELNVNALELDDSALYLCASSFGGEGYGYTFGSGTRLTVV.

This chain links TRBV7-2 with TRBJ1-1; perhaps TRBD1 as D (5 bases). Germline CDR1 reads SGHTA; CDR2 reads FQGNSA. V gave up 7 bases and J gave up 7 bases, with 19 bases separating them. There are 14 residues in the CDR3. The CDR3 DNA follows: TGTGCCAGCACGCCGTTACAAGACAGTGGTGAAGCTTTCTTT. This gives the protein CASTPLQDSGEAFF.

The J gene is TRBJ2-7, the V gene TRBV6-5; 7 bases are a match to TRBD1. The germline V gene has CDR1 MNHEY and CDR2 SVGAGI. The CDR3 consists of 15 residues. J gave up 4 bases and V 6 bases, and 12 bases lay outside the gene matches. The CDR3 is CASRLQGTERYEQYF. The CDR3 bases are TGTGCCAGCAGGCTACAGGGGACGGAACGATACGAGCAGTACTTC.

CDR3 protein: CASSSEGAANEKLFF. CDR3 nucleotides: TGTGCCAGCAGTTCCGAGGGAGCGGCTAATGAAAAACTGTTTTTT. The J gene is TRBJ1-4, the V gene TRBV6-2 or TRBV6-3; D not resolved. V lost 4 bases, J lost 3 bases, and 12 bases lay in between. Per the germline V gene, CDR1 is MNHEY and CDR2 is SVGEGT. The CDR3 totals 15 residues.

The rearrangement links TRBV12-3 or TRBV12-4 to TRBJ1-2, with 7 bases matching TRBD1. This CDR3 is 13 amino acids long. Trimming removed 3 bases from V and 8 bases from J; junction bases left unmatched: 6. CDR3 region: CASSLRQGYGYTF. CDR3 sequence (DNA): TGTGCCAGCAGTTTGAGACAGGGTTACGGCTACACCTTC.